This T cell receptor (beta chain) was obtained from a study of CXCR3-negative and CXCR3-positive naive CD8 T cells. Whole-study findings and limits: In naive cells, CXCR3-negative and CXCR3-positive subsets had similar TRBV-TRBJ usage; memory cells differed. Comparison of naive subsets found surface CD5 to be comparable, and TCR strength was inferred on the basis of TRB CDR3 properties. Post-cryopreservation CXCR3 expression was partly diminished, and the bulk of assays employed fresh PBMCs. Compared with CXCR3-negative naive cells, CXCR3-positive naive cells showed more hydrophobic TRB CDR3s.

The sorting of each CD8+ T cell subset was done in triplicate, at roughly 300,000 cells each. As to this clonotype: No antigen is known for it.

The authors prepared UMI-labeled TRB cDNA libraries by 5' RACE. Following a re-call of the 5' RACE reads, TCRdb has one entry per CDR3 protein and lacks DNA. The sample table sets out some 140,000 distinct CDR3 sequences. The receptor comes from a human donor in good health. Some clones in this sample may be carry-over from other donors' samples. The source material was naive CXCR3+ CD8+ T cells from blood. Subset defined: CD45RO-CCR7+CD27+CD95- naive CD8+ T cells expressing CXCR3 (TNR3+).

The CDR3 sequence is CASSVGGSSGRGNEQFF. The chain couples TRBV9 to TRBJ2-1; the D gene TCRdb calls, TRBD2, cannot be checked with no DNA. The germline V gene has CDR1 SGDLS and CDR2 YYNGEE. The CDR3 runs to 17 residues.